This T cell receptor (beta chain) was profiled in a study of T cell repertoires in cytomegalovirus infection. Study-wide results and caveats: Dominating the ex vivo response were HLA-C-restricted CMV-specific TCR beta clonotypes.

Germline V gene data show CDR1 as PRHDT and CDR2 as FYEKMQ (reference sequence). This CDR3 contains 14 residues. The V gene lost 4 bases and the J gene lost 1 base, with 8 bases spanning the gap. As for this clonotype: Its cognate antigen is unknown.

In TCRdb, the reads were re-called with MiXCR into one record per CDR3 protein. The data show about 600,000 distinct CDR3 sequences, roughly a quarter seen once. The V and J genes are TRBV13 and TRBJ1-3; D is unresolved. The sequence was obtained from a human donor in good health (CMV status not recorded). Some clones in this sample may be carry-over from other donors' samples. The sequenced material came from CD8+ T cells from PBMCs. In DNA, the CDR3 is TGTGCCAGCAGCTCCGACTATTCTGGAAACACCATATATTTT. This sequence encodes CASSSDYSGNTIYF. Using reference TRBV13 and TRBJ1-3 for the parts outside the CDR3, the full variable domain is AAGVIQSPRHLIKEKRETATLKCYPIPRHDTVYWYQQGPGQDPQFLISFYEKMQSDKGSIPDRFSAQQFSDYHSELNMSSLELGDSALYFCASSSDYSGNTIYFGEGSWLTVV.